The sequence of this TCR beta chain was determined in a study of Tregs in tolerant kidney transplant recipients. Profiling relied on immunoSEQ multiplex PCR, and the TCRdb table lists in-frame clones only, not all of them. The table shows under 50,000 clones, with roughly 89% occurring only once. Unstimulated regulatory T cells (CD4+CD25+CD127-), CD4+CD25- non-regulatory cells, CD4 and CD8 cells were FACS-sorted from thawed PBMCs. This clone was observed a single time. The germline CDR1 and CDR2 sequences are SGHRS and YFSETQ. V lost 5 bases and J 3 bases, leaving 11 bases between the germline ends. The CDR3 extends over 13 amino acids.

This sequence joins TRBV5-1 and TRBJ1-1; maybe TRBD1 (5 bases). Sequences were obtained from Tregs from blood. The sequence was collected from a human donor in good health. CDR3 bases: TGCGCCAGCAGTTCCCAGGGTTACACTGAAGCTTTCTTT. Amino acids: CASSSQGYTEAFF.